This T cell receptor beta chain is from a study of blood T cell repertoires in COVID-19. Some clones are missing from TCRdb's copy, which holds only in-frame ones; the method was immunoSEQ multiplex PCR. The table lists fewer than 350,000 clones, around 81% of them singletons, with 2.5% to 3% in the top ten. Germline trimming cut 5 bases from V and 7 bases from J; bases unmatched to any gene: 2. This CDR3 comprises 13 residues. Germline V gives CDR1 MDHEN, CDR2 SYDVKM. This sequence was found in a woman aged 60 to 75 with active or convalescent COVID-19. The genes are TRBV28 and TRBJ1-4; 9 nucleotides match TRBD1. The sample was peripheral blood. CDR3 nucleotides: TGTGCCAGCAGTAAGACAGGGGGTGAAAAACTGTTTTTT. Its translation is CASSKTGGEKLFF.